This T cell receptor (beta chain) was captured by sequencing in a study of blood T cell repertoires in COVID-19. Study overall: Whether acute or convalescent, the COVID-19 samples came from the United States, Italy and Spain. From T cells, B-cell-depleted T cells, or PBMCs came the material, which was cDNA or gDNA.

Source study methods: Amplification from reference gene primers served as the basis for estimated nucleated cell counts. The table came from immunoSEQ multiplex PCR; TCRdb's copy has only in-frame clones and leaves some out. V and J calls and clone size are those listed in that table; D and trimming were worked out from the DNA. Counted here are roughly 100,000 clones, about 85% occurring once; the ten biggest clones make up more than 4%. Germline CDR1 and CDR2: KGHSH and LQKENI. The V and J ends lost 2 bases and 4 bases, in that order; junction bases with no gene match: 4. This CDR3 contains 14 residues. There are a few counts of this clone.

This TCR was recovered from a man aged 50-59 years with acute or convalescent COVID-19. The chain has TRBV18 and TRBJ1-2, with 7 bases fitting TRBD1. Material: peripheral blood. The CDR3 spells CASSPLRDSYGYTF. The CDR3 region has the DNA TGTGCCAGCTCACCATTGCGGGACAGCTATGGCTACACCTTC. Supplemented by reference TRBV18 and TRBJ1-2, the full variable domain reads NAGVMQNPRHLVRRRGQEARLRCSPMKGHSHVYWYRQLPEEGLKFMVYLQKENIIDESGMPKERFSAEFPKEGPSILRIQQVVRGDSAAYFCASSPLRDSYGYTFGSGTRLTVV.